The clone carrying this T cell receptor (beta chain) was recorded a few times. Its antigen is currently unknown. Via MiXCR, TCRdb re-called the reads, giving one row per CDR3 protein. The sample contains roughly 630,000 distinct CDR3 sequences, 20% to 30% of which appear only once. These data are taken from a study of T cell repertoires in cytomegalovirus infection. Study-wide context: From public TCR beta signatures came an indication of both CMV infection and matching HLA type.

Study results and caveats: The ex vivo response was dominated by HLA-C-restricted CMV-specific TCR beta clonotypes. Cumulative public TCR beta family frequency identified CMV carriers with the relevant HLA.

This TCR was recovered from a human donor in good health (CMV status not recorded). Some clones in this sample may be carry-over from other donors' samples. The sequenced sample was CD8+ T cells from PBMCs.

This chain's CDR3 is CASSQDPTGGLNTEAFF. CDR3 in DNA: TGTGCCAGCAGCCAAGATCCTACAGGGGGGTTGAACACTGAAGCTTTCTTT. The chain couples TRBV3-1 to TRBJ1-1; 8 nucleotides line up with TRBD1. Germline-derived CDR1 and CDR2 are LGHDT and YNNKEL (reference sequence). V shed 0 bases, J shed 0 bases, and the junction held 6 bases outside the gene matches. The CDR3 is made up of 17 amino acids.